These 17 T cell receptor beta chains were sequenced from one sample in a study of T-cell reconstitution after alpha-beta-depleted transplantation in children (dated by TCRdb to 2016 to 2018). This specimen's treatment or condition label, interpreted: allogeneic hematopoietic cell transplantation with graft depleted of TCRalphabeta T cells and CD19 B cells. Findings and caveats that apply to the study as a whole: Over subsequent months, a decline in hyperexpanded clone frequencies was noted, and after one year, T-cell counts and TCRbeta diversity were mostly ascribed to newly produced T cells.

For these TCRs, the target antigens are not known. The protocol used for the library was PCR. Sequencing used an Illumina HiSeq 2500. TCR libraries were prepared with molecular barcoding, using unique molecular identifiers to normalize TCRbeta repertoire quantification. TCRdb applied fastp at Q25 and MiXCR to the public reads, then kept only in-frame beta chains. Rows are combined by CDR3 protein, so each entry shows the most common genes and DNA. For this sample there are some 300,000 distinct CDR3 sequences; over 7% appear just once. Over 7.5% of the sample rests with the top ten. The source was peripheral blood, collected 360 days after TCRalphabeta/CD19-depleted stem cell transplant. The receptors here all came from a female patient between 2 and 10 years old who had a stem cell transplant for Fanconi anemia, so the T cells may come from the graft donor.

The chain couples TRBV30 to TRBJ2-7, with D possibly being TRBD2 (5 bases). Trimming took 4 bases from V and 0 from J, leaving 16 bases between them. The CDR3 runs to 15 residues. Germline V lookup: CDR1 GTSNPN, CDR2 SVGIG (reference sequence). CDR3: CAWNDEGTPSYEQYF. The CDR3 DNA reads TGTGCCTGGAATGATGAGGGAACCCCCTCCTACGAGCAGTACTTC.

This clonotype was counted many times. Its ends do not fully match the called genes, so a read error is possible. V is TRBV7-2 and J is TRBJ2-5; 11 nucleotides align to TRBD1. CDR1 is SGHTA and CDR2 is FQGNSA in the germline V gene. This CDR3 has 13 residues. The CDR3 region is CASSLTGQGAPRF. The CDR3 region has the DNA TGTGCCAGCAGCTTAACAGGACAGGGGGCTCCAAGGTTC.

This clonotype was counted only a few times. The V call is TRBV5-8, the J call TRBJ1-6; weak D call: TRBD1 (5 bases). CDR3 length equals 14 residues. Trimming removed 2 bases at V and 4 bases at J, with 7 bases between. Germline CDR1 SGHTS, CDR2 YDEGEE. This CDR3 is CASSFKGYNSPLHF. In DNA form, the CDR3 reads TGTGCCAGCAGCTTTAAGGGGTATAATTCACCCCTCCACTTT.

This clonotype appeared many times. The chain recombines TRBV6-5 with TRBJ1-5; the D gene is possibly TRBD1 (5 bases). This CDR3 region has 14 residues. Germline V CDR1 and CDR2: MNHEY, SVGAGI. Deletions cut 8 bases from V and 3 bases from J, with 14 bases between. CDR3 sequence: CASRQGNTNQPQHF. DNA for the CDR3: TGTGCCAGCCGTCAGGGAAATACCAATCAGCCCCAGCATTTT.

A few counts support this clonotype. The chain joins TRBV2 to TRBJ1-4; D might be TRBD1 (6 bases). Germline assignment: CDR1 SNHLY and CDR2 FYNNEI. Between the trimmed V and J ends, which lost 8 bases and 4 bases, there was a span of 8 bases. This CDR3 is 12 amino acids long. CDR3 residues: CASGGRNEKLFF. For the CDR3, the DNA is TGTGCCAGCGGGGGGCGTAATGAAAAACTGTTTTTT.

There are a few counts of this clonotype. The chain couples TRBV7-8 to TRBJ2-4; no clear D. Trimming stripped 3 bases from V and 5 bases from J, with 5 bases between. Germline lookup yields CDR1 SGHVS and CDR2 FQNEAQ. This CDR3 region has 12 residues. In DNA, the CDR3 is TGTGCCAGCAGCTTTGCAGAAAACATTCAGTACTTC. It is translated as CASSFAENIQYF.

This clonotype was counted many times. This chain uses TRBV7-7 with TRBJ2-3, with D uncertain. Germline V lookup: CDR1 SSHAT, CDR2 FNYEAQ (reference sequence). Trimming shortened V by 4 bases and J by 2 bases, and 7 bases separated the two germline ends. CDR3 size: 13 residues. For the CDR3, the DNA is TGTGCCAGCAGCTACGTCAACACAGATACGCAGTATTTT. Its translation is CASSYVNTDTQYF.

This clonotype was seen more than once but under ten times. The V gene is TRBV29-1, the J gene TRBJ1-3; D ambiguous. Germline V gives CDR1 SQVTM, CDR2 ANQGSEA. V gave up 3 bases and J gave up 1 base, with 13 bases separating them. The CDR3 length is 15 residues. The CDR3 region is CSVEGPEGSGNTIYF. The CDR3 bases are TGCAGCGTTGAGGGCCCCGAGGGATCTGGAAACACCATATATTTT.

This clonotype was recorded at least ten times. CDR3 nucleotides: TGCAGCGTCCGGACAATTGGGTTACATGGCTACACCTTC. Amino acid sequence: CSVRTIGLHGYTF. The chain uses TRBV29-1 and TRBJ1-2; perhaps TRBD1 as D (5 bases). Germline loops: CDR1 SQVTM, CDR2 ANQGSEA. V dropped 6 bases and J dropped 6 bases, with 17 bases sitting between them. The CDR3 covers 13 residues.

This clonotype was observed at least ten times. The chain combines TRBV29-1 with TRBJ2-1; perhaps TRBD2 as D (6 bases). V lost 4 bases and J lost 2, with 9 bases in between. Germline V lookup: CDR1 SQVTM, CDR2 ANQGSEA. The CDR3 totals 13 residues. The CDR3 region is CSVAGVTYNEQFF. The CDR3 nucleotides are TGCAGCGTTGCGGGGGTTACCTACAATGAGCAGTTCTTC.

This clonotype was counted ten times or more. The rearrangement links TRBV5-1 to TRBJ2-1; 9 nucleotides match TRBD2. There are 18 residues in the CDR3. Germline CDR1 reads SGHRS; CDR2 reads YFSETQ. The V and J ends lost 0 bases and 0 bases, in that order; junction bases with no gene match: 7. CDR3 loop: CASSLVLAGMSSYNEQFF. DNA of the CDR3: TGCGCCAGCAGCTTGGTCCTAGCGGGAATGAGCTCCTACAATGAGCAGTTCTTC.

This clonotype came up many times. This rearrangement joins TRBV7-7 to TRBJ2-5; D perhaps matches TRBD2 (6 bases). V shed 2 bases and J shed 4 bases, with 11 bases lying between them. The CDR3 contains 14 residues. Germline loops: CDR1 SSHAT, CDR2 FNYEAQ (reference sequence). The CDR3 region is CASSLNGRVETQYF. Written as DNA, the CDR3 is TGTGCCAGCAGCTTAAACGGGAGAGTAGAGACCCAGTACTTC.

This clonotype occurred many times. V usage is TRBV6-1 and J usage is TRBJ1-2; no clear D gene. The CDR3 sequence is 12 residues long. Trimming shortened V by 3 bases and J by 8 bases, and 10 bases separated the two germline ends. Germline values: CDR1 MNHNS, CDR2 SASEGT. The CDR3 sequence: CASSDPPKGYTF. CDR3 nucleotide sequence: TGTGCCAGCAGTGACCCACCGAAGGGCTACACCTTC.

In this sample, this clonotype turned up a few times. The chain uses TRBV13 and TRBJ2-5, with D unclear. Trimming took off 2 bases at V and 1 base at J, with 8 bases between the two ends. This CDR3 region has 14 residues. Per germline, CDR1 PRHDT and CDR2 FYEKMQ (reference sequence). The CDR3 here is CASSLSEIQETQYF. CDR3 nucleotide sequence: TGTGCCAGCAGCTTATCAGAGATCCAAGAGACCCAGTACTTC.

The chain carries TRBV15 and TRBJ1-2; 8 bases agree with TRBD1. The CDR3 sequence is 13 residues long. The germline gives CDR1 LNHNV, CDR2 YYDKDF (reference sequence). J gave up 10 bases and V 1 base, and 5 bases lay outside the gene matches. The CDR3 sequence is CATSRGQGQFYTF. In DNA, the CDR3 is TGTGCCACCAGCAGAGGACAGGGGCAGTTCTACACCTTC.

This clonotype was seen repeatedly, ten times or more. The chain combines TRBV3-1 with TRBJ1-5; D gene unclear. Germline V gene sequence: CDR1 LGHDT, CDR2 YNNKEL (reference sequence). CDR3 size: 15 residues. V was pared by 1 base and J by 6 bases, with 13 bases between. The CDR3 here is CASSQGRAPGQPQHF. CDR3 sequence (DNA): TGTGCCAGCAGCCAAGGGAGGGCGCCTGGTCAGCCCCAGCATTTT. Looking up the rest from reference TRBV3-1 and TRBJ1-5 gives the full variable domain: DTAVSQTPKYLVTQMGNDKSIKCEQNLGHDTMYWYKQDSKKFLKIMFSYNNKELIINETVPNRFSPKSPDKAHLNLHINSLELGDSAVYFCASSQGRAPGQPQHFGDGTRLSIL.

The rearrangement links TRBV7-6 to TRBJ2-7, with 11 bases identical to TRBD1. This CDR3 contains 15 residues. CDR1 and CDR2 from the germline V gene are SGHVS and FNYEAQ. V gave up 5 bases and J gave up 6 bases; unmatched junction bases: 9. The CDR3 reads CASSQTPGQGGEQYF. The CDR3 DNA is TGTGCCAGCAGCCAAACTCCGGGACAGGGGGGCGAGCAGTACTTC. The entire variable domain, with the rest obtained from reference TRBV7-6 and TRBJ2-7, is as follows: GAGVSQSPRYKVTKRGQDVALRCDPISGHVSLYWYRQALGQGPEFLTYFNYEAQQDKSGLPNDRFSAERPEGSISTLTIQRTEQRDSAMYRCASSQTPGQGGEQYFGPGTRLTVT.